These T cell receptor beta chains were read from a single sample in a study of memory CD4+ T cells and cytomegalovirus serostatus. Assay used: immunoSEQ multiplex PCR; TCRdb lists only in-frame clones, some missing. The top ten clones hold less than 0.85% of a sample with fewer than 40,000 clones, about three quarters of them seen once. The sequenced sample consisted of memory CD4+ T cells from blood. Receptors originate from an adult in good health and CMV-seronegative. Both conserved end residues are part of each CDR3. D genes are given only for firm matches. Clone sizes are given selectively: once, few, many, or a class where the clone is expanded.

V	D	J	size	CDR3	DNA
TRBV4-2	TRBD1	TRBJ1-3	few	CASSHGDSNSGNTIYF	TGTGCCAGCAGCCATGGGGACAGCAACTCTGGAAACACCATATATTTT
TRBV29-1	TRBD1	TRBJ1-1	medium-sized	CSVLGQRNTEAFF	TGCAGCGTCTTGGGACAGAGGAACACTGAAGCTTTCTTT
TRBV2	-	TRBJ2-5	-	CASSEGGARETQYF	TGTGCCAGCAGTGAAGGAGGGGCGCGGGAGACCCAGTACTTC
TRBV27	-	TRBJ1-2	-	CASSPGMDYGYTF	TGTGCCAGCAGTCCCGGGATGGACTATGGCTACACCTTC
TRBV6-1	-	TRBJ1-5	-	CASSELGGGGTGQPQHF	TGTGCCAGCAGTGAACTTGGAGGCGGGGGCACAGGTCAGCCCCAGCATTTT
TRBV5-1	TRBD1	TRBJ1-6	-	CASSLATGTVNNSPLHF	TGCGCCAGCAGCTTGGCGACCGGGACAGTCAATAATTCACCCCTCCACTTT
TRBV6-6	-	TRBJ2-1	few	CASSYWLGDEQFF	TGTGCCAGCAGTTATTGGCTCGGGGATGAGCAGTTCTTC
TRBV5-8	-	TRBJ2-6	-	CASSLSGYGANVLTF	TGTGCCAGCAGCTTGTCCGGGTATGGGGCCAACGTCCTGACTTTC
TRBV11-1	-	TRBJ2-4	-	CASSLAGLAKNIQYF	TGTGCCAGCAGCTTAGCGGGGCTAGCCAAAAACATTCAGTACTTC
TRBV19	-	TRBJ1-2	-	CASSDGGAPNYGYTF	TGTGCCAGTAGCGATGGGGGGGCTCCTAACTATGGCTACACCTTC
TRBV30	TRBD1	TRBJ1-2	-	CAWTDRGHYGYTF	TGTGCCTGGACCGACAGGGGTCATTATGGCTACACCTTC
TRBV27	-	TRBJ2-7	-	CASSSPDRKRDEQYF	TGTGCCAGCAGTTCCCCCGACAGGAAGAGGGACGAGCAGTACTTC
TRBV5-4	-	TRBJ1-5	-	CASSLDRNQPQHF	TGTGCCAGCAGCTTAGACAGAAATCAGCCCCAGCATTTT
TRBV10-3	-	TRBJ2-5	few	CAISETQPQETQYF	TGTGCCATCAGTGAGACACAGCCCCAAGAGACCCAGTACTTC
TRBV18	TRBD2	TRBJ2-1	-	CASSSGLAGYNEQFF	TGTGCCAGCTCATCGGGACTAGCGGGGTACAATGAGCAGTTCTTC
TRBV4-2	-	TRBJ2-5	-	CASSQGQEQETQYF	TGTGCCAGCAGCCAAGGCCAGGAACAAGAGACCCAGTACTTC
TRBV6-5	-	TRBJ2-7	once	CASSARSVSSYEQYF	TGTGCCAGCAGCGCGAGAAGTGTTTCGAGCTACGAGCAGTACTTC
TRBV27	TRBD1	TRBJ1-4	-	CASSLFRGPGTEKLFF	TGTGCCAGCAGTTTATTTAGGGGGCCCGGTACGGAAAAACTGTTTTTT